These 3 T cell receptor beta chains were all obtained from the same sample, sequenced in a study of beta chain features in type 1 diabetes. Study-level findings and limits: Moderate but significant shortening of TCRB CDR3s was recorded in all four CD4+ subsets from Type 1 diabetes patients.

These receptors have no known antigen. The isolated RNA, all of it, was reverse transcribed, so expressed TCRB transcripts were what got sequenced. Profiled with immunoSEQ multiplex PCR; TCRdb holds only in-frame clones, not every one. The sample has under 400,000 clones, over 10% seen once. Sequences were obtained from naive CD4+ T cells from blood. The receptor source for this set is a woman younger than 30 with type 1 diabetes.

This clone showed up just a few times. The chain carries TRBV2 and TRBJ2-1, with a tentative D call TRBD2 (6 bases). The V and J ends lost 7 bases and 2 bases respectively, with 12 bases between them. Per germline, CDR1 SNHLY and CDR2 FYNNEI. CDR3 length equals 14 residues. Written as DNA, the CDR3 is TGTGCCAGCAAGGCGGGAACTCCCTACAATGAGCAGTTCTTC. This gives the protein CASKAGTPYNEQFF.

This clone showed up just a few times. This rearrangement joins TRBV7-3 to TRBJ2-1; 9 nucleotides align to TRBD1. The germline V gene encodes CDR1 SGHTA and CDR2 FQGTGA. The CDR3 runs 18 residues. V lost 2 bases and J lost 7; bases outside the gene matches: 15. As DNA, the CDR3 is TGTGCCAGCAGCTTATACCGGGACAGGGCCCCCCGATGGAATGAGCAGTTCTTC. Protein product: CASSLYRDRAPRWNEQFF.

This clone turned up a few times. V gene TRBV7-2 combines with J gene TRBJ2-3, with a weak D call TRBD1 (6 bases). The CDR3 covers 14 residues. V shed 1 base and J shed 2 bases, with 7 bases lying between them. Per germline, CDR1 SGHTA and CDR2 FQGNSA. CDR3 residues: CASSLDRVTDTQYF. CDR3 nucleotides: TGTGCCAGCAGCTTAGACAGGGTCACAGATACGCAGTATTTT.